The rows below give T cell receptor beta chains drawn from one sample of a study of T cell responses to AZD1222 COVID-19 vaccine. Here immunoSEQ multiplex PCR was the method, and the copy in TCRdb shows in-frame clones only, minus some. The table shows approximately 120,000 clones, with roughly 90% occurring only once. This material consisted of peripheral blood, taken on day 0 of AZD1222 vaccination. The receptors here all came from an adult in good health. Each CDR3 is given with its conserved first and last residue. The D gene is left open where the match is weak. A clone size is listed for some rows: how often the clone was seen (once, few, many), or a class if it is expanded.

abundance: NA; v_gene: TRBV11-1; j_gene: TRBJ2-1; d_gene: NA; CDR3nt: TGTGCCAGCAGCCCTCTGGCTCCAATTAATGAGCAGTTCTTC; CDR3aa: CASSPLAPINEQFF
abundance: NA; v_gene: TRBV6-1; j_gene: TRBJ2-7; d_gene: NA; CDR3nt: TGTGCCAGCAGTGAAGCAAGGGCCCCCTCCTACGAGCAGTACTTC; CDR3aa: CASSEARAPSYEQYF
abundance: NA; v_gene: TRBV5-5; j_gene: TRBJ2-1; d_gene: NA; CDR3nt: TGTGCCAGCAGCTTGGAGGGGGCTAGCGATGTTTTAGAGCAGTTCTTC; CDR3aa: CASSLEGASDVLEQFF
abundance: NA; v_gene: TRBV11-2; j_gene: TRBJ1-1; d_gene: NA; CDR3nt: TGTGCCAGCAGCCCCCCGTTAGAAGCTTTCTTT; CDR3aa: CASSPPLEAFF
abundance: few; v_gene: TRBV5-5; j_gene: TRBJ2-7; d_gene: NA; CDR3nt: TGTGCCAGCAGAAGACGGGACGGTTCCTACGAGCAGTACTTC; CDR3aa: CASRRRDGSYEQYF
abundance: NA; v_gene: TRBV2; j_gene: TRBJ2-7; d_gene: TRBD2; CDR3nt: TGTGCCAGCACGCTAGCGGAACATTCCTACGAGCAGTACTTC; CDR3aa: CASTLAEHSYEQYF
abundance: NA; v_gene: TRBV5-4; j_gene: TRBJ1-3; d_gene: NA; CDR3nt: TGTGCCAGCAGCTTTCGTGCGGGTTCAGCTGGAAACACCATATATTTT; CDR3aa: CASSFRAGSAGNTIYF
abundance: NA; v_gene: TRBV9; j_gene: TRBJ2-1; d_gene: NA; CDR3nt: TGTGCCAGCAGCGTAGACCCTGTCAATGAGCAGTTCTTC; CDR3aa: CASSVDPVNEQFF
abundance: NA; v_gene: TRBV5-1; j_gene: TRBJ2-7; d_gene: TRBD2; CDR3nt: TGCGCCAGCAGCCCGTCTCGCGGGAGTTCCTACGAGCAGTACTTC; CDR3aa: CASSPSRGSSYEQYF
abundance: NA; v_gene: TRBV11-3; j_gene: TRBJ2-5; d_gene: TRBD1; CDR3nt: TGTGCCAGCAGCTTAGTAAGGGACAGGGATTCAGAGACCCAGTACTTC; CDR3aa: CASSLVRDRDSETQYF
abundance: few; v_gene: TRBV11-3; j_gene: TRBJ2-7; d_gene: TRBD1; CDR3nt: TGTGCCAGCAGCTTCACGACAGGGGGCGAGCAGTACTTC; CDR3aa: CASSFTTGGEQYF
abundance: NA; v_gene: TRBV7-9; j_gene: TRBJ1-2; d_gene: NA; CDR3nt: TGTGCCAGCAGCTGGTGGACAGTAAACTATGGCTACACCTTC; CDR3aa: CASSWWTVNYGYTF
abundance: NA; v_gene: TRBV19; j_gene: TRBJ2-7; d_gene: TRBD2; CDR3nt: TGTGCCAGTAGTATCCAGCGGGAGACTTACTACGAGCAGTACTTC; CDR3aa: CASSIQRETYYEQYF
abundance: once; v_gene: TRBV6-5; j_gene: TRBJ1-1; d_gene: NA; CDR3nt: TGTGCCAGCAGTTACGAGTCAGGGCTGGCTTTCTTT; CDR3aa: CASSYESGLAFF
abundance: NA; v_gene: TRBV6-4; j_gene: TRBJ2-1; d_gene: NA; CDR3nt: TGTGCCAGCAGCCCCACCGAGGTAAATGAGCAGTTCTTC; CDR3aa: CASSPTEVNEQFF
abundance: NA; v_gene: TRBV6-5; j_gene: TRBJ1-2; d_gene: NA; CDR3nt: TGTGCCAGCAGTTACGACTTCCTAAACTATGGCTACACCTTC; CDR3aa: CASSYDFLNYGYTF
abundance: once; v_gene: TRBV3-1/TRBV3-2; j_gene: TRBJ2-1; d_gene: TRBD2; CDR3nt: TGTGCCAGCAGCCAAGATAGAACTAGCGGGAGTCGATCGAGCTCCTACAATGAGCAGTTCTTC; CDR3aa: CASSQDRTSGSRSSSYNEQFF
abundance: NA; v_gene: TRBV7-2; j_gene: TRBJ1-1; d_gene: NA; CDR3nt: TGTGCCAGCAGCTTGAGAGGTGGGGGGTTCACTGAAGCTTTCTTT; CDR3aa: CASSLRGGGFTEAFF
abundance: NA; v_gene: TRBV10-1; j_gene: TRBJ2-1; d_gene: TRBD2; CDR3nt: TGCGCCAGCAGTGAGTCGCCCGGACTAGCGGGAGGTTACAATGAGCAGTTCTTC; CDR3aa: CASSESPGLAGGYNEQFF
abundance: NA; v_gene: TRBV19; j_gene: TRBJ1-1; d_gene: NA; CDR3nt: TGTGCCAGTAGTATAGATCCAAACAGATTGAGGATGAACACTGAAGCTTTCTTT; CDR3aa: CASSIDPNRLRMNTEAFF
abundance: NA; v_gene: TRBV27; j_gene: TRBJ1-1; d_gene: NA; CDR3nt: TGTGCCAGCAGTTTAATGGCGCCGATGAACACTGAAGCTTTCTTT; CDR3aa: CASSLMAPMNTEAFF
abundance: NA; v_gene: TRBV19; j_gene: TRBJ1-5; d_gene: NA; CDR3nt: TGTGCCAGTAGTCCTGGAATAAATCAGCCCCAGCATTTT; CDR3aa: CASSPGINQPQHF
abundance: NA; v_gene: TRBV2; j_gene: TRBJ1-1; d_gene: NA; CDR3nt: TGTGCCAGCGGAAATCCCGACAGTGGAATGATTGGGGAGAACACTGAAGCTTTCTTT; CDR3aa: CASGNPDSGMIGENTEAFF
abundance: NA; v_gene: TRBV11-2; j_gene: TRBJ1-2; d_gene: NA; CDR3nt: TGTGCCAGCAGCTTAGGGGGGGCGGGCGGCTACACCTTC; CDR3aa: CASSLGGAGGYTF
abundance: NA; v_gene: TRBV5-6; j_gene: TRBJ1-1; d_gene: NA; CDR3nt: TGTGCCAGCAGCTTCGGCGCTACCATTGAAGCTTTCTTT; CDR3aa: CASSFGATIEAFF